These 28 T cell receptor beta chains were sequenced from one sample in a study of cytomegalovirus exposure and HLA in healthy donors. Amplification used 60 Vbeta primers and 13 Jbeta primers. Data came from immunoSEQ multiplex PCR; TCRdb stores just in-frame clones and leaves some out. The sample has around 140,000 clones. The sequencing input was PBMCs. The receptors come from a male donor in good health and CMV-seronegative.

V and J are TRBV6-5 and TRBJ2-7, with a possible D match to TRBD1 (6 bases). CDR1 is MNHEY, CDR2 SVGAGI, per germline. This CDR3 spans 16 amino acids. Trimming took off 0 bases at V and 2 bases at J, with 14 bases between the two ends. The CDR3 bases are TGTGCCAGCAGTTACTCGAACTTTGGGACAACCTACGAGCAGTACTTC. It codes for CASSYSNFGTTYEQYF.

The rearrangement uses TRBV5-1 and TRBJ2-7, with D maybe TRBD2 (5 bases). This CDR3 is built from 14 residues. Germline V lookup: CDR1 SGHRS, CDR2 YFSETQ. V was pared by 0 bases and J by 5 bases, with 12 bases between. CDR3 sequence (DNA): TGCGCCAGCAGCTTGGCTTCCGGGATCCACGAGCAGTACTTC. Translated, it gives CASSLASGIHEQYF.

This chain links TRBV4-2 with TRBJ1-1; D call uncertain. V was cut by 2 bases and J by 5 bases, with 12 bases left in between. In germline, CDR1 is LGHNA, CDR2 YNFKEQ. CDR3 size: 14 residues. CDR3 coding DNA: TGTGCCAGCAGCCAACCGGGAACCAGAACTGAAGCTTTCTTT. This gives the protein CASSQPGTRTEAFF.

The chain recombines TRBV5-5 with TRBJ1-5; D ambiguous. This CDR3 has 15 amino acids. Germline V gives CDR1 SGHKS, CDR2 YYEKEE (reference sequence). V was clipped by 4 bases and J by 3 bases, with 14 bases between them. The CDR3 DNA is TGTGCCAGCAGCGCTGGCAACAGCCTCAATCAGCCCCAGCATTTT. Its protein product is CASSAGNSLNQPQHF.

The chain combines TRBV15 with TRBJ2-5; 9 nucleotides align to TRBD2. This CDR3 contains 16 residues. Germline values: CDR1 LNHNV, CDR2 YYDKDF (reference sequence). The V segment lost 1 base and the J segment 2 bases; nucleotides outside the gene matches: 5. The CDR3 region is CATSRVSGLAQETQYF. The CDR3 DNA follows: TGTGCCACCAGCAGAGTCTCCGGACTAGCGCAAGAGACCCAGTACTTC.

The chain carries TRBV5-1 and TRBJ2-2, with 9 bases lining up with TRBD2. Per germline, CDR1 SGHRS and CDR2 YFSETQ. This CDR3 comprises 16 residues. The trim removed 0 bases at V and 4 bases at J, leaving 4 bases unmatched. The CDR3 sequence: CASSLASGVLTGELFF. The CDR3 DNA reads as TGCGCCAGCAGCTTGGCTAGCGGGGTACTCACCGGGGAGCTGTTTTTT.

The rearrangement uses TRBV19 and TRBJ1-2; D perhaps matches TRBD1 (6 bases). The ends were cut back, 3 bases at V and 3 bases at J, with 14 bases in the middle. This CDR3 region has 15 residues. The germline V gene has CDR1 LNHDA and CDR2 SQIVND (reference sequence). The CDR3 reads CASSMRQGSDYGYTF. For the CDR3, the DNA is TGTGCCAGTAGTATGCGTCAGGGGTCGGACTATGGCTACACCTTC.

As regards this clone: Other nucleotide sequences in the sample specify the same CDR3. The chain has TRBV27 and TRBJ2-7; D perhaps matches TRBD1 (6 bases). CDR3 length: 14 residues. CDR1 and CDR2 from the germline V gene are MNHEY and SMNVEV (reference sequence). Trimming took 9 bases from V and 1 from J, leaving 16 bases between them. CDR3 sequence: CASNEQGQSYEQYF. CDR3 sequence (DNA): TGTGCCAGTAACGAGCAGGGGCAGTCCTACGAGCAGTACTTC.

The V call is TRBV18, the J call TRBJ2-1; D possibly corresponds to TRBD2 (5 bases). The CDR3 spans 16 residues. V dropped 6 bases and J dropped 2 bases, with 17 bases sitting between them. The germline V gene encodes CDR1 KGHSH and CDR2 LQKENI. CDR3 nucleotides: TGTGCCAGCTCCCTGCCCAGCGGTTCCACCTACAATGAGCAGTTCTTC. It codes for CASSLPSGSTYNEQFF.

The chain has TRBV7-2 and TRBJ2-7; perhaps TRBD2 as D (5 bases). The CDR3 is made up of 13 amino acids. Germline assignment: CDR1 SGHTA and CDR2 FQGNSA. V lost 2 bases to trimming and J lost 2 bases, with 7 bases between them. DNA for the CDR3: TGTGCCAGCAGCTTAACGGGAACCTACGAGCAGTACTTC. It yields the protein CASSLTGTYEQYF.

This chain connects TRBV27 to TRBJ1-1; D is possibly TRBD1 (6 bases). Deletions cut 10 bases from V and 9 bases from J, with 15 bases between. The CDR3 contains 11 residues. From germline, CDR1 is MNHEY and CDR2 SMNVEV (reference sequence). The CDR3 loop is CATISGTKAFF. CDR3 sequence (DNA): TGTGCCACCATCTCCGGGACAAAAGCTTTCTTT.

The V gene is TRBV7-7, the J gene TRBJ2-1; 10 bases line up with TRBD2. The CDR3 sequence is 14 residues long. V lost 5 bases, J lost 7 bases, and 5 bases stayed unmatched. Germline V lookup: CDR1 SSHAT, CDR2 FNYEAQ (reference sequence). The CDR3 DNA reads as TGTGCCAGCAGCACGGGACTAGCGAGGAATGAGCAGTTCTTC. This codes for CASSTGLARNEQFF.

This rearrangement joins TRBV5-1 to TRBJ2-3; 14 bases align to TRBD2. Germline CDR1 reads SGHRS; CDR2 reads YFSETQ. Trimming at V came to 4 bases and at J to 0 bases, leaving 10 bases not matched to a gene. This CDR3 contains 19 residues. The CDR3 protein is CASSTGLAGGLSSTDTQYF. The CDR3 nucleotides are TGCGCCAGCAGCACCGGACTAGCGGGGGGCTTATCTAGCACAGATACGCAGTATTTT.

V gene TRBV5-1 combines with J gene TRBJ1-1; TRBD1 agrees at 8 bases. CDR3 length: 14 residues. The ends lost 1 base at V and 1 base at J; junction bases unmatched: 0. CDR1 and CDR2 (germline): SGHRS, YFSETQ. Written as DNA, the CDR3 is TGCGCCAGCAGCTTGACAGGGGGGAACACTGAAGCTTTCTTT. Translating gives CASSLTGGNTEAFF. Full variable domain (outside the CDR3, taken from reference TRBV5-1 and TRBJ1-1): KAGVTQTPRYLIKTRGQQVTLSCSPISGHRSVSWYQQTPGQGLQFLFEYFSETQRNKGNFPGRFSGRQFSNSRSEMNVSTLELGDSALYLCASSLTGGNTEAFFGQGTRLTVV.

The J gene is TRBJ1-5, the V gene TRBV4-1; D is uncertain. Germline CDR1 MGHRA, CDR2 YSYEKL. The CDR3 totals 15 residues. V shed 0 bases and J shed 6 bases, with 12 bases lying between them. This CDR3 is CASSQDRESGQPQHF. The DNA for the CDR3 is TGCGCCAGCAGCCAAGATCGGGAGTCGGGTCAGCCCCAGCATTTT.

The chain joins TRBV6-1 to TRBJ1-2, with 7 positions matching TRBD1. The germline gives CDR1 MNHNS, CDR2 SASEGT. J gave up 3 bases and V 3 bases, and 1 base lay outside the gene matches. The CDR3 contains 13 residues. The CDR3 DNA follows: TGTGCCAGCAGTGACGACAGGGACTATGGCTACACCTTC. It is translated as CASSDDRDYGYTF.

The chain joins TRBV7-9 to TRBJ2-7; D perhaps matches TRBD1 (6 bases). Per the germline V gene, CDR1 is SEHNR and CDR2 is FQNEAQ (reference sequence). Deletions cut 5 bases from V and 2 bases from J, with 13 bases between. The CDR3 is 14 residues long. This chain's CDR3 is CASSHPGTPYEQYF. As DNA, the CDR3 is TGTGCCAGCAGCCACCCCGGGACACCCTACGAGCAGTACTTC.

The CDR3 here is CAWTMTVNYGYTF. The CDR3 region has the DNA TGTGCCTGGACCATGACAGTAAACTATGGCTACACCTTC. The rearrangement uses TRBV30 and TRBJ1-2; weak D call: TRBD1 (5 bases). V was trimmed by 4 bases and J by 2 bases, leaving 11 bases between them. Germline V gene data show CDR1 as GTSNPN and CDR2 as SVGIG (reference sequence). The CDR3 has 13 amino acids.

The V gene is TRBV29-1, the J gene TRBJ1-1; weak D call: TRBD1 (5 bases). Trimming cost V 2 bases and J 8 bases, with 9 bases left between them. The CDR3 runs 11 residues. Germline values: CDR1 SQVTM, CDR2 ANQGSEA. CDR3 nucleotides: TGCAGCGTTGAAAGGAGGGGAGAAGCTTTCTTT. This encodes CSVERRGEAFF.

This chain joins TRBV9 and TRBJ2-7; D possibly corresponds to TRBD1 (5 bases). The V end was cut by 4 bases, the J end by 6 bases, with 20 bases between. CDR3 size: 15 residues. Germline CDR1 and CDR2: SGDLS and YYNGEE. The CDR3 loop reads CASSSDGRAWVEQYF. As DNA, the CDR3 is TGTGCCAGCAGCTCCGACGGCAGGGCGTGGGTCGAGCAGTACTTC.

The chain combines TRBV5-1 with TRBJ2-2; possibly TRBD2 for D (5 bases). CDR3 length: 15 amino acids. Trimming removed 2 bases at V and 1 base at J, with 9 bases between. Germline V gene sequence: CDR1 SGHRS, CDR2 YFSETQ. The DNA for the CDR3 is TGCGCCAGCAGCTTCCTAGGGAGGAACACCGGGGAGCTGTTTTTT. The encoded protein is CASSFLGRNTGELFF.

The chain couples TRBV4-2 to TRBJ2-7, with a possible D match to TRBD1 (6 bases). Per germline, CDR1 LGHNA and CDR2 YNFKEQ. V lost 4 bases and J 6 bases, leaving 19 bases between the germline ends. The CDR3 is 15 amino acids. In DNA form, the CDR3 reads TGTGCCAGCAGCCCTCTAGGGGGAGCTCCTGTCGAGCAGTACTTC. This encodes CASSPLGGAPVEQYF.

The chain couples TRBV5-1 to TRBJ1-3; 7 bases are a match to TRBD1. The CDR3 contains 16 residues. The germline V gene encodes CDR1 SGHRS and CDR2 YFSETQ. Trimming at V came to 0 bases and at J to 0 bases, leaving 3 bases not matched to a gene. CDR3: CASSLEQGNSGNTIYF. The CDR3, as DNA: TGCGCCAGCAGCTTGGAACAGGGGAACTCTGGAAACACCATATATTTT.

This chain links TRBV6-5 with TRBJ1-2, with a weak D call TRBD1 (6 bases). The length of the CDR3 is 16 residues. V lost 4 bases and J lost 5, with 20 bases in between. Per germline, CDR1 MNHEY and CDR2 SVGAGI. The CDR3 here is CASSFALRGEGYGYTF. DNA of the CDR3: TGTGCCAGCAGTTTCGCACTTAGGGGGGAGGGATATGGCTACACCTTC.

The chain is built from TRBV2 and TRBJ2-5; 7 bases map to TRBD1. CDR1 is SNHLY, CDR2 FYNNEI, per germline. This CDR3 has 16 residues. The J segment lost 5 bases and the V segment lost 6 bases, leaving 15 bases of the junction unmatched. The CDR3 reads CASSERRQGLGETQYF. CDR3 coding DNA: TGTGCCAGCAGCGAAAGAAGACAGGGTCTGGGGGAGACCCAGTACTTC.

The CDR3 reads CASSLGVQLNYGYTF. CDR3 DNA: TGTGCCAGCAGTTTAGGTGTACAGCTTAACTATGGCTACACCTTC. The chain employs TRBV27 and TRBJ1-2; D gene unclear. Trimming pared 2 bases from V and 1 base from J, leaving 11 bases between. The length of the CDR3 is 15 residues. The germline V gene has CDR1 MNHEY and CDR2 SMNVEV (reference sequence).

The chain combines TRBV7-2 with TRBJ1-1, with D hard to call. Trimming took 5 bases from V and 4 from J, leaving 14 bases between them. The germline gives CDR1 SGHTA, CDR2 FQGNSA. The CDR3 covers 14 residues. The CDR3 DNA follows: TGTGCCAGCAGCAAAGAACGGGGTGGCACTGAAGCTTTCTTT. Translated, it gives CASSKERGGTEAFF. The whole variable domain, remainder taken from reference TRBV7-2 and TRBJ1-1, is GAGVSQSPSNKVTEKGKDVELRCDPISGHTALYWYRQSLGQGLEFLIYFQGNSAPDKSGLPSDRFSAERTGGSVSTLTIQRTQQEDSAVYLCASSKERGGTEAFFGQGTRLTVV.

The chain recombines TRBV6-1 with TRBJ1-6; D remains ambiguous. Trimming took 2 bases from V and 6 from J, leaving 8 bases between them. This CDR3 spans 14 amino acids. Looked up from germline, CDR1 is MNHNS and CDR2 is SASEGT. The chain's CDR3 is CASSETQTNSPLHF. As DNA, the CDR3 is TGTGCCAGCAGTGAAACACAGACTAATTCACCCCTCCACTTT.